This TCR beta chain was captured by sequencing in a study of spatial heterogeneity in lung cancer. Unique molecular identifiers, one per molecule, were present on every TCR cDNA molecule. MiXCR, applied by TCRdb to the 5' RACE reads, yields one record per CDR3 protein. Among around 120,000 distinct CDR3 sequences listed, less than 15% were seen once. The time point is: blood at routine non-recurrence follow-up after resection. The sequenced material consisted of unsorted whole RNA from tumor, nontumor lung or frozen PBMC. There are a few counts of this clonotype. Antigen unknown. Study-wide results and caveats: Blood carried ubiquitous expanded tumor TCRs more at resection than follow-up.

Sequenced here: PBMCs, sampled at follow-up. The receptor was isolated from a male donor with early-stage non-small cell lung cancer.

This CDR3 reads CASNSGGSSYEQYF. The CDR3 DNA sequence: TGTGCCAGCAATTCAGGGGGGTCTTCCTACGAGCAGTACTTC. This rearrangement joins TRBV6-2 or TRBV6-3 to TRBJ2-7; possible D gene TRBD1, 7 bases. V was trimmed by 7 bases and J by 1 base, leaving 14 bases between them. The CDR3 spans 14 residues. In germline, CDR1 is MNHEY, CDR2 SVGEGT.